The rows below give T cell receptor beta chains drawn from one sample of a study of blood T cell repertoires in COVID-19. The table came from immunoSEQ multiplex PCR; TCRdb's copy has only in-frame clones and leaves some out. The sample yields more than 80,000 clones, more than 85% seen once. Sequencing was performed on peripheral blood. These receptors were taken from a man aged 35 to 55 with acute or convalescent COVID-19. CDR3s include the opening cysteine and the closing phenylalanine or tryptophan. The D gene is left open where the match is weak. Clone size is stated in some rows and not others, as once, few, many or a class when expanded.

J: TRBJ2-7
D: TRBD2
size: -
V: TRBV11-2
DNA: TGTGCCAGCAGTGCCGGACTAGCTGTTTACGAGCAGTACTTC
CDR3: CASSAGLAVYEQYF

J: TRBJ1-3
D: TRBD1
size: -
V: TRBV9
DNA: TGTGCCAGCAGCGCCACACAGGGGGCGCCTGGAAACACCATATATTTT
CDR3: CASSATQGAPGNTIYF

J: TRBJ2-2
D: TRBD2
size: -
V: TRBV6-6
DNA: TGTGCCACCAAGCGGGGGGACCGGTCCGGGGAGCTGTTTTTT
CDR3: CATKRGDRSGELFF

J: TRBJ2-3
D: TRBD2
size: -
V: TRBV18
DNA: TGTGCCAGCTCACCGACTAGCGGGGGGACTTCTAGCACAGATACGCAGTATTTT
CDR3: CASSPTSGGTSSTDTQYF

J: TRBJ1-2
D: TRBD1
size: -
V: TRBV18
DNA: TGTGCCAGCTCACCAAGCGGACAGGGTTCAGGGGATGGCTACACCTTC
CDR3: CASSPSGQGSGDGYTF

J: TRBJ2-1
D: -
size: once
V: TRBV5-4
DNA: TGTGCCAGCAACCCGGTTCGGGGCAATGAGCAGTTCTTC
CDR3: CASNPVRGNEQFF

J: TRBJ2-2
D: -
size: -
V: TRBV7-8
DNA: TGTGCCAGCAGTAACACCGGACTGAACACCGGGGAGCTGTTTTTT
CDR3: CASSNTGLNTGELFF

J: TRBJ1-4
D: -
size: -
V: TRBV7-2
DNA: TGTGCCAGCAGCCAGGCCAGGACAACTAATGAAAAACTGTTTTTT
CDR3: CASSQARTTNEKLFF

J: TRBJ2-5
D: -
size: -
V: TRBV5-5
DNA: TGTGCCAGCAGCTCGGGATTTAGCTGGGGACAAGAGACCCAGTACTTC
CDR3: CASSSGFSWGQETQYF

J: TRBJ1-1
D: -
size: -
V: TRBV12-3/TRBV12-4
DNA: TGTGCCAGCAGTTTACTGGAGGACACTGAAGCTTTCTTT
CDR3: CASSLLEDTEAFF

J: TRBJ2-1
D: TRBD2
size: -
V: TRBV4-1
DNA: TGCGCCAGCAGCCCCATCACGGGAGGGCCTTATAATGAGCAGTTCTTC
CDR3: CASSPITGGPYNEQFF

J: TRBJ1-1
D: -
size: few
V: TRBV11-3
DNA: TGTGCCAGCAGCTTAGACTCCAGGGGCCCCGCTTTCTTT
CDR3: CASSLDSRGPAFF

J: TRBJ2-2
D: TRBD1
size: -
V: TRBV24-1
DNA: TGTGCCACCAGTGATACCCCGGCAGGGGGCCTTGCCGGGGAGCTGTTTTTT
CDR3: CATSDTPAGGLAGELFF

J: TRBJ1-5
D: TRBD1
size: -
V: TRBV6-2/TRBV6-3
DNA: TGTGCCAGCAGTCCGATGGGACAGGGAAGCAATCAGCCCCAGCATTTT
CDR3: CASSPMGQGSNQPQHF

J: TRBJ1-2
D: TRBD1
size: -
V: TRBV19
DNA: TGTGCCAGTAGTACCTCGGGACAGTACTATGGCTACACCTTC
CDR3: CASSTSGQYYGYTF

J: TRBJ2-2
D: -
size: -
V: TRBV29-1
DNA: TGCAGCGTTGAAGTTAGGGGTAGGGGGGAGCTGTTTTTT
CDR3: CSVEVRGRGELFF

J: TRBJ1-1
D: TRBD1
size: -
V: TRBV5-1
DNA: TGCGCCAGCGGATCGACAGGGGGCGGAACTGAAGCTTTCTTT
CDR3: CASGSTGGGTEAFF

J: TRBJ2-7
D: TRBD1
size: -
V: TRBV19
DNA: TGTGCCAGTAGTGGGACAGGAGGCGGTTTCCACGAGCAGTACTTC
CDR3: CASSGTGGGFHEQYF

J: TRBJ1-1
D: -
size: -
V: TRBV7-9
DNA: TGTGCCAGCAGTAGGCTGAGGGAAACTGAAGCTTTCTTT
CDR3: CASSRLRETEAFF

J: TRBJ2-7
D: TRBD1
size: -
V: TRBV5-8
DNA: TGTGCCAGCAGCCGAATCGACAGGGGGTACGAGCAGTACTTC
CDR3: CASSRIDRGYEQYF

J: TRBJ2-5
D: TRBD1
size: -
V: TRBV9
DNA: TGTGCCAGCAGCCCCCTCCCTCCGGGACAGGGGAAGGAGACCCAGTACTTC
CDR3: CASSPLPPGQGKETQYF

J: TRBJ1-2
D: -
size: -
V: TRBV14
DNA: TGTGCCAGCAGCCGCCGGGAAGGGTCAGTCCATGGCTACACCTTC
CDR3: CASSRREGSVHGYTF

J: TRBJ2-1
D: -
size: -
V: TRBV25-1
DNA: TGTGCCAGCAGTGAATATCGGGGACATTTCAGGGAGCAGTTCTTC
CDR3: CASSEYRGHFREQFF

J: TRBJ2-2
D: TRBD2
size: -
V: TRBV12-5
DNA: TGTGCTAGTGCCTCTGGCGGGGGGGCCCGCCGCTACGGGGAGCTGTTTTTT
CDR3: CASASGGGARRYGELFF

J: TRBJ1-1
D: TRBD1
size: -
V: TRBV6-5
DNA: TGTGCCAGCAGTCGGGACAGGGGGAACACTGAAGCTTTCTTT
CDR3: CASSRDRGNTEAFF

J: TRBJ1-5
D: TRBD1
size: -
V: TRBV19
DNA: TGTGCCAGTAGCCGAGACAGGGGGACTAATCAGCCCCAGCATTTT
CDR3: CASSRDRGTNQPQHF

J: TRBJ1-1
D: -
size: -
V: TRBV7-3
DNA: TGTGCCAGCAGCGCCTCCGTCGCGGGGGCTGAAGCTTTCTTT
CDR3: CASSASVAGAEAFF

J: TRBJ1-2
D: -
size: -
V: TRBV30
DNA: TGTGCCTGGAGAGCGTCCCAAAGCCTCTATGGCTACACCTTC
CDR3: CAWRASQSLYGYTF

J: TRBJ2-2
D: -
size: -
V: TRBV7-2
DNA: TGTGCCAGCAGCTTATCTACAGGCACCGGGGAGCTGTTTTTT
CDR3: CASSLSTGTGELFF

J: TRBJ1-1
D: TRBD1
size: -
V: TRBV11-2
DNA: TGTGCCAGCAGCTTGGGGACAGGCGTTACCACTGAAGCTTTCTTT
CDR3: CASSLGTGVTTEAFF

J: TRBJ2-7
D: -
size: -
V: TRBV7-2
DNA: TGTGCCAGCACCGTCTACGAGCAGTACTTC
CDR3: CASTVYEQYF

J: TRBJ1-1
D: TRBD1
size: few
V: TRBV27
DNA: TGTGCCAGCAGTTTATCGGCAGGGGGTGGGAACACTGAAGCTTTCTTT
CDR3: CASSLSAGGGNTEAFF

J: TRBJ2-1
D: TRBD1
size: -
V: TRBV2
DNA: TGTGCCAGCAGTGAGGACAGGGGCAATGAGCAGTTCTTC
CDR3: CASSEDRGNEQFF

J: TRBJ2-2
D: -
size: -
V: TRBV6-4
DNA: TGTGCCAGCAGAGGACAGAGGAACACCGGGGAGCTGTTTTTT
CDR3: CASRGQRNTGELFF

J: TRBJ2-7
D: -
size: many
V: TRBV5-8
DNA: TGTGCCAGCAGCTTGGGGCAGGGAAACTACGAGCAGTACTTC
CDR3: CASSLGQGNYEQYF

J: TRBJ2-3
D: -
size: -
V: TRBV2
DNA: TGTGCCAGCAGTGAGTTAGCGGTTAGAAGGGGTACGCAGTATTTT
CDR3: CASSELAVRRGTQYF

J: TRBJ2-2
D: TRBD1
size: -
V: TRBV11-2
DNA: TGTGCCAGCAGCTACGACAGGGCCACCGGGGAGCTGTTTTTT
CDR3: CASSYDRATGELFF

J: TRBJ1-2
D: TRBD1
size: -
V: TRBV10-3
DNA: TGTGCCATCAAAGAAGGGACAGCATCCCAACTCTATGGCTACACCTTC
CDR3: CAIKEGTASQLYGYTF

J: TRBJ2-7
D: TRBD2
size: -
V: TRBV5-1
DNA: TGCGCCAGCAGCTTGGTGGGGAACCCCGGGACTAGCAGCTACGAGCAGTACTTC
CDR3: CASSLVGNPGTSSYEQYF

J: TRBJ1-5
D: -
size: -
V: TRBV19
DNA: TGTGCCAGTAGTATAGGACACCTTAGCAATCAGCCCCAGCATTTT
CDR3: CASSIGHLSNQPQHF

J: TRBJ1-2
D: -
size: -
V: TRBV4-1
DNA: TGCGCCAGCAGCCTCAGCGCTAACTATGGCTACACCTTC
CDR3: CASSLSANYGYTF

J: TRBJ2-3
D: -
size: -
V: TRBV3-1/TRBV3-2
DNA: TGTGCCAGCAGCCATACAGGGAAGTTGGGACGAAATACGCAGTATTTT
CDR3: CASSHTGKLGRNTQYF

J: TRBJ1-2
D: TRBD1
size: few
V: TRBV4-1
DNA: TGCGCCAGCAGCCCCCGGACAGGGAACTATGGCTACACCTTC
CDR3: CASSPRTGNYGYTF

J: TRBJ2-2
D: TRBD2
size: -
V: TRBV5-4
DNA: TGTGCCAGCAGCTTAGTCGCGGGAGGGTCCGGGGAGCTGTTTTTT
CDR3: CASSLVAGGSGELFF